This T cell receptor (beta chain) is drawn from a study of a mutant IDH1 vaccine in newly diagnosed glioma. Study as a whole: Patients began vaccination 4-6 weeks after radiotherapy alone, or with temozolomide cycles. Receipt of radiotherapy, temozolomide, or both preceded the study, and most received both.

Generated by immunoSEQ multiplex PCR, the TCRdb table keeps only in-frame clones and is missing some. The sample consists of over 25,000 clones, roughly 90% of them appearing once. About this clone: Its antigen is undetermined.

The sample's time point: week 23, last vaccination. Doses comprised 300 ug of mutant IDH1 20-mer peptide each, plus topical imiquimod. The CDR3 has 19 residues. Germline V lookup: CDR1 SGHNT, CDR2 YYREEE (reference sequence). V lost 3 bases and J lost 6; bases outside the gene matches: 15. Here the sequenced sample was PBMCs, taken from a glioma patient whose treatment included an IDH1 peptide vaccine. This receptor was identified in a middle-aged man with glioma. The V gene is TRBV5-4, the J gene TRBJ1-4; 12 positions match TRBD1. CDR3 loop: CASSSSGVRDRGQDEKLFF. CDR3 sequence (DNA): TGTGCCAGCAGCTCCAGTGGGGTCCGGGACAGGGGGCAGGATGAAAAACTGTTTTTT.